This T cell receptor (beta chain) was captured in a study of T cells in Graves' hyperthyroidism and ophthalmopathy. Notes on the study in general: Expanded thyroid clonotypes (above 0.001) were mostly also found in blood.

TCR beta CDR3 region amplification was performed from RNA transcripts. HTBI primers were employed in a first-round RT-PCR of the TCR CDR3. TCRdb re-analysed the multiplex PCR reads in MiXCR, keeping a single row per CDR3 protein. The sample lists about 280,000 distinct CDR3 sequences, less than 30% seen once, with about a quarter in the top ten. This CDR3 has 14 residues. Per the germline V gene, CDR1 is SNHLY and CDR2 is FYNNEI. V was clipped by 5 bases and J by 4 bases, with 14 bases between them. The table lists this clonotype with many counts. Its antigen is as yet unknown. The authors obtained PBMCs from 7.5 to 10 ml of fresh peripheral blood.

This sequence originates from a man aged 35 to 55 with Graves' hyperthyroidism that later progressed to Graves' ophthalmopathy. The specimen was blood. J is TRBJ1-2 and V is TRBV2; the D gene is possibly TRBD1 (6 bases). CDR3 bases: TGTGCCAGCAGTCCCGGGGGCGTGGGCTATGGCTACACCTTC. Its protein product is CASSPGGVGYGYTF.